A selection of T cell receptor beta chains follows, all from one sample in a study of blood T cell repertoires in COVID-19. Clones were sequenced by immunoSEQ multiplex PCR, and TCRdb holds only the in-frame ones, with some missing. The sample lists some 370,000 clones, under 85% occurring once. Sequencing input: PBMCs or T cells enriched from blood (not recorded which). These receptors were obtained from a woman in her forties or fifties who had recovered from COVID-19. Each CDR3 is given with its conserved first and last residue. Fields, in order: J gene, clone size, D gene, V gene, CDR3 DNA, CDR3 protein. D genes are given only for firm matches. The size entry is marked missing in some rows and otherwise reads once, few, many or a size class.

TRBJ1-4 | NA | NA | TRBV5-6 | TGTGCCAGCAGCCCGGGGGCAACTAATGAAAAACTGTTTTTT | CASSPGATNEKLFF
TRBJ1-2 | NA | TRBD1 | TRBV19 | TGTGCCAGTAGTATCACATTGGGGACAGTATATGGCTACACCTTC | CASSITLGTVYGYTF
TRBJ1-2 | NA | NA | TRBV27 | TGTGCCAGCAGTTTTACCGGAGACCGGTTTGGCTACACCTTC | CASSFTGDRFGYTF
TRBJ2-7 | NA | TRBD2 | TRBV28 | TGTGCCAGCAGTTTATGGGGACTAGCGGGAGAGAGATCTTACGAGCAGTACTTC | CASSLWGLAGERSYEQYF
TRBJ2-7 | NA | NA | TRBV6-2/TRBV6-3 | TGTGCCAGCAGTCCACAGACAGTGCAGTACTTC | CASSPQTVQYF
TRBJ1-1 | NA | NA | TRBV29-1 | TGCAGCGTTGGAGGGGGGAACACTGAAGCTTTCTTT | CSVGGGNTEAFF
TRBJ1-5 | NA | NA | TRBV7-3 | TGTGCCAGCAGCTTAACGTTTGGGGCGCCCCAGCATTTT | CASSLTFGAPQHF
TRBJ2-7 | once | TRBD1 | TRBV7-2 | TGTGCCAGCAGCTTTTTGGACAGGGGGTCCTACGAGCAGTACTTC | CASSFLDRGSYEQYF
TRBJ1-2 | NA | NA | TRBV6-5 | TGTGCCAGCAGTCTACAGGGTAACTATGGCTACACCTTC | CASSLQGNYGYTF
TRBJ1-2 | NA | TRBD1 | TRBV6-4 | TGTGCCAGCAGTCCTACGGACAGGGACGACTATGGCTACACCTTC | CASSPTDRDDYGYTF
TRBJ2-5 | NA | NA | TRBV7-8 | TGTGCCAGCAGCTTATTGGCGGGACGGTCGTTTGGGACCCAGTACTTC | CASSLLAGRSFGTQYF
TRBJ1-4 | NA | NA | TRBV19 | TGTGCCAGTAGTACCCGAGACGGGGTTGTTCGTGAAAAACTGTTTTTT | CASSTRDGVVREKLFF
TRBJ1-5 | NA | NA | TRBV4-2 | TGTGCCAGCAGCCAAGTAACCTCCGGTCAGCCCCAGCATTTT | CASSQVTSGQPQHF
TRBJ2-1 | NA | TRBD2 | TRBV7-2 | TGTGCCAGCAGCTTTAGCGGGGGCCGATCCAATGAGCAGTTCTTC | CASSFSGGRSNEQFF
TRBJ1-2 | NA | TRBD1 | TRBV6-2/TRBV6-3 | TGTGCCAGCAGTTACTTCCGGACAGGGGGCGACTATGGCTACACCTTC | CASSYFRTGGDYGYTF
TRBJ1-1 | NA | TRBD1 | TRBV5-4 | TGTGCCAGCAGCACAGGGACAGCTGAAGCTTTCTTT | CASSTGTAEAFF
TRBJ2-2 | NA | TRBD2 | TRBV7-2 | TGTGCCAGCAGCCGGGGGGCGAACACCGGGGAGCTGTTTTTT | CASSRGANTGELFF
TRBJ1-4 | NA | NA | TRBV4-2 | TGTGCCAGCAGCCAAGAGGGGAAGGGGGTAGGGAAACTGTTTTTT | CASSQEGKGVGKLFF
TRBJ1-2 | NA | NA | TRBV30 | TGTGCCTGGAGTTCAAAGCTAGGGCGGGACGCAGCTAACTATGGCTACACCTTC | CAWSSKLGRDAANYGYTF
TRBJ1-2 | few | NA | TRBV23-1 | TGCGCCAGCAGTTTATTGGACACCCTGGGCTACACCTTC | CASSLLDTLGYTF
TRBJ2-1 | once | TRBD1 | TRBV6-2/TRBV6-3 | TGTGCCAGCAGTTACGGGGCAGGGGGTAATGAGCAGTTCTTC | CASSYGAGGNEQFF
TRBJ1-5 | NA | TRBD1 | TRBV19 | TGTGCCAGTAGTGCTACAGGGGGCAATCAGCCCCAGCATTTT | CASSATGGNQPQHF
TRBJ1-6 | NA | NA | TRBV15 | TGTGCCACCAGCAGAGGCAGGATGGGTTCACCCCTCCACTTT | CATSRGRMGSPLHF
TRBJ2-2 | NA | TRBD2 | TRBV19 | TGTGCCAGTAGCCATATAGCGGGGGGGAAGAACACCGGGGAGCTGTTTTTT | CASSHIAGGKNTGELFF
TRBJ1-1 | few | NA | TRBV3-1/TRBV3-2 | TGTGCCAGCAGCCATCAGAGGAGGTACACTGAAGCTTTCTTT | CASSHQRRYTEAFF
TRBJ1-1 | NA | TRBD1 | TRBV9 | TGTGCCAGCAGCGCCGGACCCTCAGGGGGAAATACTGAAGCTTTCTTT | CASSAGPSGGNTEAFF
TRBJ2-5 | NA | TRBD2 | TRBV7-2 | TGTGCCAGCAGCTCCCCGCGGCACGCGGGAGGGACCCAGTACTTC | CASSSPRHAGGTQYF
TRBJ1-5 | NA | NA | TRBV30 | TGTGCCTGGAGTGTACAGGATCAGCCCCAGCATTTT | CAWSVQDQPQHF
TRBJ1-2 | NA | TRBD1 | TRBV2 | TGTGCCAGCAGTGAAAGGAGGGGGCCCTATGGCTACACCTTC | CASSERRGPYGYTF
TRBJ1-2 | NA | TRBD1 | TRBV3-1/TRBV3-2 | TGTGCCAGCAGCCGCGGACAGGGAGGCTACACCTTC | CASSRGQGGYTF
TRBJ2-1 | NA | NA | TRBV4-1 | TGCGCCAGCAGGGATGACGGGGGGCTCGGATACAATGAGCAGTTCTTC | CASRDDGGLGYNEQFF
TRBJ2-1 | NA | TRBD2 | TRBV10-3 | TGTGCCATCAGTGAGGGTAGCGGGGGGGCGTATGAGCAGTTCTTC | CAISEGSGGAYEQFF
TRBJ2-1 | NA | NA | TRBV12-3/TRBV12-4 | TGTGCCAGCTCCTCTTTGTCGGAGCAGTTCTTC | CASSSLSEQFF
TRBJ2-1 | NA | NA | TRBV14 | TGTGCCAGCAGCCTTTTCTGGGGGGAGGACTACAATGAGCAGTTCTTC | CASSLFWGEDYNEQFF
TRBJ1-1 | NA | NA | TRBV19 | TGTGCCAGTAGTATAGCTCCCGCGTTCGGGAACACTGAAGCTTTCTTT | CASSIAPAFGNTEAFF
TRBJ1-1 | once | TRBD1 | TRBV14 | TGTGCCAGCAGCCAAGCGGCTATTGGACAGGGGGCGACTGAAGCTTTCTTT | CASSQAAIGQGATEAFF
TRBJ1-2 | NA | NA | TRBV3-1/TRBV3-2 | TGTGCCAGCAGCCCTTCCAACTATGGCTACACCTTC | CASSPSNYGYTF
TRBJ2-3 | NA | TRBD2 | TRBV11-3 | TGTGCCAGCAGCTTATCGGGAGGGGCGGATACGCAGTATTTT | CASSLSGGADTQYF